One and the same sample provided the 13 T cell receptor beta chains below, sequenced in a study of blood T cell repertoires in COVID-19. Some clones are missing from TCRdb's copy, which holds only in-frame ones; the method was immunoSEQ multiplex PCR. Of around 130,000 clones listed, 70% to 90% are singletons. Sequencing was done on a sample of peripheral blood. These receptors all come from a man aged 65-85 years with active COVID-19.

V is TRBV11-2 and J is TRBJ2-3; 8 nucleotides align to TRBD2. The CDR3 spans 16 residues. Germline V gives CDR1 SGHAT, CDR2 FQNNGV. The ends lost 5 bases at V and 8 bases at J; junction bases unmatched: 15. This chain's CDR3 is CASSARGLEGLSTQYF. The DNA for the CDR3 is TGTGCCAGCAGCGCGCGGGGACTAGAGGGGTTGAGTACGCAGTATTTT.

The chain is built from TRBV5-1 and TRBJ2-3, with D possibly TRBD1 on 5 matching bases. The CDR3 is 14 amino acids. Germline V gene sequence: CDR1 SGHRS, CDR2 YFSETQ. V gave up 0 bases and J gave up 4 bases, with 9 bases separating them. The CDR3 here is CASSLEPGPDTQYF. CDR3 DNA sequence: TGCGCCAGCAGCTTGGAGCCAGGGCCAGATACGCAGTATTTT.

The chain is built from TRBV19 and TRBJ1-1, with 11 bases aligning to TRBD1. This CDR3 is 16 amino acids long. The V segment lost 3 bases and the J segment 5 bases; nucleotides outside the gene matches: 8. In germline, CDR1 is LNHDA, CDR2 SQIVND (reference sequence). The CDR3 protein is CASSIRTGGGKTEAFF. DNA of the CDR3: TGTGCCAGTAGTATTAGGACAGGGGGCGGAAAAACTGAAGCTTTCTTT.

The chain links TRBV11-2 to TRBJ2-1, with D unclear. The CDR3 has 14 amino acids. CDR1 and CDR2 from the germline V gene are SGHAT and FQNNGV. Deletions cut 0 bases from V and 5 bases from J, with 8 bases between. The CDR3 loop reads CASSLDSRNNEQFF. In DNA, the CDR3 is TGTGCCAGCAGCTTAGATTCCAGGAACAATGAGCAGTTCTTC.

The chain combines TRBV5-1 with TRBJ1-5; 7 bases agree with TRBD1. This CDR3 comprises 15 residues. V lost 4 bases and J lost 0; bases outside the gene matches: 4. The V gene's germline CDR1 is SGHRS and CDR2 YFSETQ. DNA for the CDR3: TGCGCCAGCAGCCGGGGGACAGATAGCAATCAGCCCCAGCATTTT. Translating gives CASSRGTDSNQPQHF.

This sequence joins TRBV2 and TRBJ2-1; D is uncertain. V was clipped by 8 bases and J by 3 bases, with 14 bases between them. Germline V gene lookup returns CDR1 SNHLY and CDR2 FYNNEI. This CDR3 spans 14 amino acids. CDR3: CASSGLDFYNEQFF. The CDR3, as DNA: TGTGCCAGCTCGGGTCTCGATTTCTACAATGAGCAGTTCTTC.

V gene TRBV30 combines with J gene TRBJ1-1; 7 bases align to TRBD1. Germline CDR1 GTSNPN, CDR2 SVGIG (reference sequence). The V gene end was trimmed by 0 bases and the J gene end by 0 bases; junction bases not matched to a gene: 10. The CDR3 sequence is 17 residues long. Here the CDR3 DNA reads TGTGCCTGGAGTGTTGGGACAGCCACCAACCTGAACACTGAAGCTTTCTTT. Translation gives CAWSVGTATNLNTEAFF.

The rearrangement uses TRBV7-2 and TRBJ2-1; 8 bases fit TRBD2. This CDR3 spans 16 amino acids. The V segment lost 4 bases and the J segment 6 bases; nucleotides outside the gene matches: 11. In germline, CDR1 is SGHTA, CDR2 FQGNSA. DNA of the CDR3: TGTGCCAGCAGCTCCTGGAGCGGGAGTTCCCTCAATGAGCAGTTCTTC. Amino acid sequence: CASSSWSGSSLNEQFF.

The J gene is TRBJ2-7, the V gene TRBV28; 8 bases fit TRBD2. Germline V gene lookup returns CDR1 MDHEN and CDR2 SYDVKM. V shed 1 base and J 2 bases; nucleotides not matched to a gene: 4. The CDR3 length is 15 residues. The CDR3, as DNA: TGTGCCAGCAGTTTATTACTAGCGGATGCCTACGAGCAGTACTTC. Protein product: CASSLLLADAYEQYF. Using reference TRBV28 and TRBJ2-7 for the parts outside the CDR3, the full variable domain is DVKVTQSSRYLVKRTGEKVFLECVQDMDHENMFWYRQDPGLGLRLIYFSYDVKMKEKGDIPEGYSVSREKKERFSLILESASTNQTSMYLCASSLLLADAYEQYFGPGTRLTVT.

This clone has only a few counts. The chain uses TRBV24-1 and TRBJ1-1; no clear D gene. The CDR3 covers 9 residues. The V and J ends lost 7 bases and 8 bases respectively, with 4 bases between them. Germline CDR1 reads KGHDR; CDR2 reads SFDVKD. As DNA, the CDR3 is TGTGCCACCAGCGGGGAAGCTTTCTTT. Translation gives CATSGEAFF.

The gene calls are TRBV5-4 and TRBJ2-5, with D possibly being TRBD1 (7 bases). Germline V gene sequence: CDR1 SGHNT, CDR2 YYREEE (reference sequence). CDR3 length: 13 amino acids. V lost 4 bases to trimming and J lost 6 bases, with 13 bases between them. The CDR3 DNA follows: TGTGCCAGCAGCACCAGGGGGGCCAAGACCCAGTACTTC. Encoded protein: CASSTRGAKTQYF.

The chain carries TRBV9 and TRBJ2-3; 8 bases are shared with TRBD1. V gave up 4 bases and J gave up 3 bases; unmatched junction bases: 10. In germline, CDR1 is SGDLS, CDR2 YYNGEE. The CDR3 totals 16 residues. The CDR3 reads CASSSRTGRSTDTQYF. The CDR3 region has the DNA TGTGCCAGCAGCAGTAGGACAGGGAGGAGTACAGATACGCAGTATTTT.

The chain employs TRBV3-1 (or the pseudogene TRBV3-2) and TRBJ2-1; perhaps TRBD2 as D (6 bases). Looked up from germline, CDR1 is LGHDT and CDR2 is YNNKEL (reference sequence). The CDR3 covers 15 residues. V dropped 5 bases and J dropped 1 base, with 12 bases sitting between them. This CDR3 reads CASSDLAGSYNEQFF. The CDR3 region has the DNA TGTGCCAGCAGCGATCTGGCGGGGTCCTACAATGAGCAGTTCTTC.